This is a list of T cell receptor beta chains from one sample in a study of CD8 T cells in ankylosing spondylitis. TCRdb re-called the 5' RACE reads with MiXCR, one entry per CDR3 protein. The repertoire holds roughly 670,000 distinct CDR3 sequences, 15% to 20% seen once, with 15% to 20% in the top ten. Sequencing was done on a sample of blood, either unsorted or a sorted T cell fraction (not recorded which). The source of these receptors is a male donor with ankylosing spondylitis. Both conserved end residues are part of each CDR3. The order of the fields is D gene, J gene, V gene, clone size, CDR3 protein, CDR3 DNA. A D gene is named only where the DNA matches it firmly. For some rows the clone size is stated as once, few or many, or as a class when expanded; others skip it.

>NA|TRBJ2-5|TRBV20-1|NA
CSARDLYGQSETQYF
TGCAGTGCTAGAGATCTCTACGGACAGTCAGAGACCCAGTACTTC
>TRBD1|TRBJ1-2|TRBV20-1|NA
CSAYPGQGASGYTF
TGCAGTGCTTACCCGGGACAGGGGGCGAGCGGCTACACCTTC
>NA|TRBJ1-1|TRBV10-3|few
CATSPQQTGNTEAFF
TGTGCCACCAGCCCCCAACAGACAGGGAACACTGAAGCTTTCTTT
>NA|TRBJ1-1|TRBV6-4|few
CASSARASTEAFF
TGTGCCAGCAGTGCCCGTGCGAGCACTGAAGCTTTCTTT
>NA|TRBJ2-7|TRBV10-3|many
CAIRDSRGEGKDEQYF
TGTGCCATCAGAGACAGTAGAGGGGAAGGTAAAGACGAGCAGTACTTC
>TRBD1|TRBJ2-7|TRBV2|NA
CASRGTGPDEQYF
TGTGCCAGCAGAGGGACAGGGCCAGACGAGCAGTACTTC
>TRBD1|TRBJ2-7|TRBV7-8|NA
CASSLYARTGDFEQYF
TGTGCCAGCAGCTTATATGCTCGGACAGGGGATTTTGAGCAGTACTTC
>NA|TRBJ2-7|TRBV12-3/TRBV12-4|once
CASSLAGGRGEQYF
TGTGCCAGCAGTTTAGCGGGGGGGCGGGGCGAGCAGTACTTC
>NA|TRBJ2-3|TRBV7-9|NA
CASSLMPQDTQYF
TGTGCCAGCAGCTTAATGCCGCAAGATACGCAGTATTTT
>TRBD2|TRBJ2-5|TRBV12-3/TRBV12-4|NA
CASSLALIAGGGETQYF
TGTGCCAGCAGTTTAGCGCTAATAGCGGGAGGGGGAGAGACCCAGTACTTC
>TRBD2|TRBJ2-7|TRBV3-1|few
CASSKTSDREQYF
TGTGCCAGCAGCAAGACTAGCGATCGGGAGCAGTACTTC
>TRBD2|TRBJ2-3|TRBV11-1|few
CASSLAPLAGDNTDTQYF
TGTGCCAGCAGCTTAGCCCCCTTAGCGGGGGATAACACAGATACGCAGTATTTT
>NA|TRBJ2-1|TRBV12-3/TRBV12-4|NA
CASTQGGGPYNEQFF
TGTGCCAGCACCCAGGGCGGGGGCCCCTACAATGAGCAGTTCTTC
>NA|TRBJ1-1|TRBV24-1|few
CATSDPQAPHEAFF
TGTGCCACCAGTGACCCCCAGGCACCGCATGAAGCTTTCTTT
>NA|TRBJ2-7|TRBV27|NA
CASGVTGYEQYF
TGTGCCAGCGGGGTTACGGGCTACGAGCAGTACTTC
>NA|TRBJ1-1|TRBV12-3/TRBV12-4|NA
CASSPGPPGAFF
TGTGCCAGCAGTCCTGGGCCCCCGGGAGCTTTCTTT
>NA|TRBJ2-7|TRBV29-1|many
CSVRGRAAYEQYF
TGCAGCGTGCGTGGTCGAGCAGCATACGAGCAGTACTTC
>NA|TRBJ2-7|TRBV20-1|NA
CSAPFGGGGDEQYF
TGCAGTGCTCCGTTCGGGGGAGGAGGCGACGAGCAGTACTTC
>NA|TRBJ2-7|TRBV5-1|few
CATGRDRYYEQYF
TGCGCCACCGGGCGGGACAGATATTACGAGCAGTACTTC
>TRBD2|TRBJ2-5|TRBV12-3/TRBV12-4|many
CASSSLAGGPQETQYF
TGTGCCAGCAGTTCCTTAGCGGGAGGACCCCAAGAGACCCAGTACTTC
>NA|TRBJ2-7|TRBV28|NA
CASSHATGRYEQYF
TGTGCCAGCAGCCACGCAACAGGGCGCTACGAGCAGTACTTC
>NA|TRBJ2-7|TRBV20-1|few
CSANRPLSSYEQYF
TGCAGTGCTAACAGACCGCTAAGCTCCTACGAGCAGTACTTC
>NA|TRBJ2-3|TRBV6-2/TRBV6-3|NA
CASKDVVEDTQYF
TGTGCCAGCAAGGACGTAGTGGAGGATACGCAGTATTTT
>NA|TRBJ1-1|TRBV11-2|few
CASSFGGDPEAFF
TGTGCCAGCAGCTTCGGGGGTGACCCTGAAGCTTTCTTT
>NA|TRBJ2-6|TRBV25-1|few
CASSESQGPNVLTF
TGTGCCAGCAGTGAATCCCAGGGACCCAACGTCCTGACTTTC
>TRBD1|TRBJ2-5|TRBV19|NA
CASSTGTAQETQYF
TGTGCCAGTAGTACCGGGACAGCACAAGAGACCCAGTACTTC
>NA|TRBJ1-1|TRBV2|few
CASKVELGGRAFF
TGTGCCAGCAAGGTCGAGTTGGGGGGGCGAGCTTTCTTT
>NA|TRBJ2-7|TRBV20-1|NA
CSARVEAEQYF
TGCAGTGCTAGAGTAGAGGCCGAGCAGTACTTC
>NA|TRBJ2-7|TRBV12-3/TRBV12-4|NA
CASSLGRDGSYEQYF
TGTGCCAGCAGTTTAGGGCGGGATGGGTCCTACGAGCAGTACTTC
>TRBD1|TRBJ1-2|TRBV4-2|NA
CASSQGARGTGGDYGYTF
TGTGCCAGCAGCCAAGGCGCCCGGGGGACAGGGGGCGATTACGGCTACACCTTC
>NA|TRBJ1-1|TRBV9|few
CASSVEGGGSAFF
TGTGCCAGCAGCGTAGAGGGGGGAGGTAGCGCTTTCTTT
>NA|TRBJ2-3|TRBV12-3/TRBV12-4|many
CASSLGGGVDTQYF
TGTGCCAGCAGTTTAGGAGGGGGAGTGGATACGCAGTATTTT
>TRBD1|TRBJ2-3|TRBV12-3/TRBV12-4|many
CASSRDRPTDTQYF
TGTGCCAGCAGTCGGGACAGACCCACAGATACGCAGTATTTT
>NA|TRBJ2-3|TRBV11-1|few
CASSLPRGGGGRLDTQYF
TGTGCCAGCAGCTTACCAAGAGGAGGGGGAGGGCGACTTGATACGCAGTATTTT
>NA|TRBJ2-4|TRBV15|many
CATSRDRVAKNIQYF
TGTGCCACCAGCAGAGATCGAGTAGCCAAAAACATTCAGTACTTC
>TRBD2|TRBJ2-1|TRBV11-1|NA
CASSLRTSGPRVYNEQFF
TGTGCCAGCAGCTTACGGACTAGCGGGCCTCGGGTTTACAATGAGCAGTTCTTC
>TRBD1|TRBJ1-6|TRBV5-1|NA
CASSQTGGGNSPLHF
TGCGCCAGCAGCCAGACAGGGGGCGGTAATTCACCCCTCCACTTT
>NA|TRBJ1-6|TRBV5-6|many
CASSLVTGMAPLHF
TGTGCCAGCAGCTTGGTTACAGGGATGGCACCCCTCCACTTT
>NA|TRBJ2-1|TRBV12-3/TRBV12-4|NA
CASTPYLGDEEQFF
TGTGCCAGCACTCCTTACCTGGGGGATGAAGAGCAGTTCTTC
>NA|TRBJ2-2|TRBV27|NA
CASSTPRHRVTGELFF
TGTGCCAGCAGCACCCCCCGTCACAGGGTCACCGGGGAGCTGTTTTTT
>TRBD1|TRBJ1-1|TRBV10-3|few
CAISESKGQGEFLGFTEAFF
TGTGCCATCAGTGAGTCGAAGGGACAGGGGGAATTTCTGGGGTTCACTGAAGCTTTCTTT
>NA|TRBJ1-2|TRBV6-5|many
CASSYSRTGGGYGYTF
TGTGCCAGCAGTTACTCTAGGACCGGGGGTGGCTATGGCTACACCTTC
>TRBD2|TRBJ2-3|TRBV11-1|NA
CASGSGGDTQYF
TGTGCCAGCGGCTCGGGGGGAGATACGCAGTATTTT
>TRBD1|TRBJ1-2|TRBV7-2|NA
CASSTRQGADGYTF
TGTGCCAGCAGCACAAGACAGGGGGCCGATGGCTACACCTTC
>NA|TRBJ2-3|TRBV12-3/TRBV12-4|many
CASSLAGDTQYF
TGCGCCAGCAGCTTGGCAGGGGATACGCAGTATTTT
>TRBD2|TRBJ2-1|TRBV6-5|few
CASSLETSGRSNEQFF
TGTGCCAGCAGTTTAGAGACTAGCGGGAGATCAAATGAGCAGTTCTTC